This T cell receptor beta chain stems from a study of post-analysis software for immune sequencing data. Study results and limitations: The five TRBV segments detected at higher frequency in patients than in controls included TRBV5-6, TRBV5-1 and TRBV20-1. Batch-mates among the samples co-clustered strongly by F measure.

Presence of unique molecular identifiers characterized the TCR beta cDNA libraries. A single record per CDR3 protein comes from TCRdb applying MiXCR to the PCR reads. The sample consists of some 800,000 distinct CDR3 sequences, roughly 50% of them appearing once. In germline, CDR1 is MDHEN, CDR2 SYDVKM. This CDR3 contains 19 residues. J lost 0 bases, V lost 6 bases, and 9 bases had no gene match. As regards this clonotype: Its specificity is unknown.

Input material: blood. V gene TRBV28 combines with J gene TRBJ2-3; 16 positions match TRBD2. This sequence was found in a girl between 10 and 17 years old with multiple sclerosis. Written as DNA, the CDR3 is TGTGCCAGCAGCCCCGCCGGGACTAGCGGGAGGGAGAGCACAGATACGCAGTATTTT. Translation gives CASSPAGTSGRESTDTQYF.